A single sample is the source of the 10 T cell receptor beta chains below, sequenced in a study of blood T cell repertoires in COVID-19. Repertoires were generated with immunoSEQ multiplex PCR, while TCRdb's copy carries only in-frame clones and drops some. Of 95,000 to 150,000 clones in the sample, roughly 72% were seen once. Sequenced sample: peripheral blood. These receptor sequences come from a man aged 55 to 70 with acute or convalescent COVID-19.

The rearrangement links TRBV19 to TRBJ1-5, with 9 bases matching TRBD1. Germline V gives CDR1 LNHDA, CDR2 SQIVND (reference sequence). The CDR3 spans 15 residues. The J segment lost 8 bases and the V segment lost 4 bases, leaving 9 bases of the junction unmatched. The CDR3 loop reads CASSTTGTGYEPQHF. CDR3 nucleotide sequence: TGTGCCAGTAGTACTACCGGGACAGGGTATGAGCCCCAGCATTTT.

This clone showed up just once. Here the CDR3 DNA reads TGTGCCAGCAGCTCCCGGAGGAAAGGGACCGGGGAGCTGTTTTTT. Translating gives CASSSRRKGTGELFF. The chain employs TRBV7-3 and TRBJ2-2; D is possibly TRBD2 (5 bases). With 4 bases removed from V and 5 bases from J, the gap between germline ends came to 14 bases. The CDR3 sequence is 15 residues long. Germline V gene data show CDR1 as SGHTA and CDR2 as FQGTGA.

The chain carries TRBV7-9 and TRBJ2-5, with 9 bases aligning to TRBD2. Germline V gene sequence: CDR1 SEHNR, CDR2 FQNEAQ (reference sequence). The CDR3 runs to 16 residues. The J segment lost 4 bases and the V segment lost 5 bases, leaving 11 bases of the junction unmatched. CDR3 bases: TGTGCCAGCAGCCGTTGGAGTAGCGGGAGAGGAGAGACCCAGTACTTC. This gives the protein CASSRWSSGRGETQYF. Looking up the rest from reference TRBV7-9 and TRBJ2-5 gives the full variable domain: DTGVSQNPRHKITKRGQNVTFRCDPISEHNRLYWYRQTLGQGPEFLTYFQNEAQLEKSRLLSDRFSAERPKGSFSTLEIQRTEQGDSAMYLCASSRWSSGRGETQYFGPGTRLLVL.

The chain links TRBV5-5 to TRBJ1-4; the D gene is possibly TRBD1 (6 bases). The germline CDR1 and CDR2 sequences are SGHKS and YYEKEE (reference sequence). The CDR3 extends over 14 amino acids. The V and J ends lost 5 bases and 8 bases respectively, with 16 bases between them. CDR3 in amino acids: CASRRQGFEEKLFF. CDR3 DNA: TGTGCCAGCAGACGCCAGGGGTTCGAAGAAAAACTGTTTTTT.

This clone has only one observation. The chain recombines TRBV7-2 with TRBJ2-1; a weak D match, TRBD2 (5 bases). Deletions cut 0 bases from V and 5 bases from J, with 5 bases between. CDR1 is SGHTA and CDR2 is FQGNSA in the germline V gene. There are 13 residues in the CDR3. The CDR3 here is CASSLARDNEQFF. As DNA, the CDR3 is TGTGCCAGCAGCTTAGCGCGGGACAATGAGCAGTTCTTC.

V and J are TRBV18 and TRBJ2-1; 8 nucleotides agree with TRBD2. This CDR3 comprises 16 residues. Germline CDR1 is KGHSH and CDR2 is LQKENI. J was trimmed by 4 bases and V by 0 bases; bases with no gene match: 5. CDR3 residues: CASSPPGLGTYNEQFF. In nucleotides, the CDR3 is TGTGCCAGCTCACCACCGGGACTAGGTACATACAATGAGCAGTTCTTC.

This clone came up a few times. The chain links TRBV6-5 to TRBJ2-7, with a weak D call TRBD1 (5 bases). Germline-derived CDR1 and CDR2 are MNHEY and SVGAGI. The CDR3 has 12 amino acids. V lost 2 bases, J lost 6 bases, and 8 bases lay in between. The DNA for the CDR3 is TGTGCCAGCAGTTACAGGGGTAGCGAGCAGTACTTC. Its translation is CASSYRGSEQYF.

V gene TRBV7-8 combines with J gene TRBJ1-1; TRBD1 agrees at 8 bases. This CDR3 is 13 amino acids long. Germline values: CDR1 SGHVS, CDR2 FQNEAQ. The V segment lost 6 bases and the J segment 11 bases; nucleotides outside the gene matches: 11. The CDR3 spells CASSSGQGLSAFF. Written as DNA, the CDR3 is TGTGCCAGCAGTTCCGGACAGGGATTGTCCGCTTTCTTT.

This chain links TRBV5-1 with TRBJ2-6; a weak D match, TRBD1 (5 bases). There are 18 residues in the CDR3. V was clipped by 6 bases and J by 0 bases, with 19 bases between them. Per the germline V gene, CDR1 is SGHRS and CDR2 is YFSETQ. CDR3 bases: TGCGCCAGCACCTCAGCAAGGGGTCCCTTCTCTGGGGCCAACGTCCTGACTTTC. Translating gives CASTSARGPFSGANVLTF.

V gene TRBV27 combines with J gene TRBJ2-7; D unresolved. V was clipped by 0 bases and J by 2 bases, with 5 bases between them. The CDR3 runs to 13 residues. The V gene's germline CDR1 is MNHEY and CDR2 SMNVEV (reference sequence). CDR3 coding DNA: TGTGCCAGCAGTTTATCTGCAGCCTACGAGCAGTACTTC. It yields the protein CASSLSAAYEQYF.